What follows is one TCR beta chain and its context. The antigen is unknown. Some clones are missing from TCRdb's copy, which holds only in-frame ones; the method was immunoSEQ multiplex PCR. The data show 260,000 or so clones, about 92% seen once. The entry originates in a study of cytomegalovirus exposure and HLA in healthy donors. Study observations and caveats: One later analysis, an examination of the 100 to 150 validation repertoires, found that first-cohort TCR clusters tended to co-occur in them. Reportedly, cytomegalovirus status was diagnosed with high sensitivity and specificity.

Sequencing was carried out using PBMCs. This sequence was found in a woman aged 30 to 39 in good health and CMV-seronegative.

Here the CDR3 DNA reads TGTGCCAGCAGCTCGGGACAGGGGGAGATTAAGGAGTACTTC. Its protein is CASSSGQGEIKEYF. V is TRBV28 and J is TRBJ2-7; 11 bases fit TRBD1. Trimming cost V 6 bases and J 11 bases; bases outside gene matches: 12. Germline loops: CDR1 MDHEN, CDR2 SYDVKM. The CDR3 covers 14 residues.